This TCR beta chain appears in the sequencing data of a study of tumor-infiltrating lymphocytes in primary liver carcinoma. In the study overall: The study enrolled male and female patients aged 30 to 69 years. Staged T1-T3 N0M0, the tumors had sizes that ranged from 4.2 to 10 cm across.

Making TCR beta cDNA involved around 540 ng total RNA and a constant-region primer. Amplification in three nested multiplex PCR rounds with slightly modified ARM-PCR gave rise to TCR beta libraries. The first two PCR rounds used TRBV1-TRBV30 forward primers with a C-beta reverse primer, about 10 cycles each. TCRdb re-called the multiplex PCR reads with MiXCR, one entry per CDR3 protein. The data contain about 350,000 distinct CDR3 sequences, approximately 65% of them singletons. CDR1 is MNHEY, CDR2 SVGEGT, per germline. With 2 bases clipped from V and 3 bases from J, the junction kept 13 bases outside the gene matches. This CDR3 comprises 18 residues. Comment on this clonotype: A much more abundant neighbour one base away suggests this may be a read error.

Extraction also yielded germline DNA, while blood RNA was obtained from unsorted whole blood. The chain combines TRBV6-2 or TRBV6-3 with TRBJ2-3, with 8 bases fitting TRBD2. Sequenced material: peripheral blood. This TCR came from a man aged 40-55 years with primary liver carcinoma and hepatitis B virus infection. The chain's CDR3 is CASSYRIVAGKDTDTQYF. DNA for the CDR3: TGTGCCAGCAGTTACCGCATAGTAGCGGGAAAGGATACAGATACGCAGTATTTT.